This TCR beta chain was sequenced for a study of blood T cell repertoires in COVID-19. Study overall: Samples came from the United States, Italy and Spain, spanning acute and convalescent COVID-19.

Participants were aged roughly 18 to 89 years, lived in roughly 23 US areas, and enrolled virtually. Source study methods: Estimates of nucleated cell counts were drawn from the amplification of reference gene primers. The protocol was immunoSEQ multiplex PCR, while the TCRdb copy is restricted to in-frame clones and leaves out a portion. The V and J calls and clone size come from that table; D and trimming were worked out from the DNA. The sample has roughly 130,000 clones, about four fifths seen once. Germline V gene sequence: CDR1 SGHVS, CDR2 FQNEAQ. The V gene lost 3 bases and the J gene lost 8 bases, with 19 bases spanning the gap. This CDR3 spans 15 amino acids.

V usage is TRBV7-8 and J usage is TRBJ1-2; the D gene is possibly TRBD1 (5 bases). Input material: PBMCs or T cells enriched from blood (not recorded which). This TCR was sampled from a man between 35 and 55 years old with acute COVID-19. CDR3 bases: TGTGCCAGCAGCTTGCAGGGCCCACAAACGGGCGGCTACACCTTC. Residues: CASSLQGPQTGGYTF. The whole variable domain, filled in from reference TRBV7-8 and TRBJ1-2, reads GAGVSQSPRYKVAKRGQDVALRCDPISGHVSLFWYQQALGQGPEFLTYFQNEAQLDKSGLPSDRFFAERPEGSVSTLKIQRTQQEDSAVYLCASSLQGPQTGGYTFGSGTRLTVV.